Listed below are T cell receptor beta chains from one sample, sequenced in a study of siplizumab effects on memory and regulatory T cells. Libraries were prepared by immunoSEQ multiplex PCR; TCRdb keeps only in-frame clonotypes and omits some of them. Found here are 9,500 to 13,000 clones, about 47% of them singletons; the top ten hold roughly 10%. What these receptors recognize is not known. Sequencing was performed on CFSE-low (dividing) CD8+ T cells sorted from an allogeneic mixed lymphocyte reaction. The receptors originated from a human donor in good health; the cells came from an allogeneic mixed lymphocyte reaction. Each CDR3 is given with its conserved first and last residue. The order of the fields is V gene, J gene, clone size, D gene, CDR3 protein, CDR3 DNA. A D gene is named only where the DNA matches it firmly. Only part of the rows carry a size: once, few, many, or a class if the clone is expanded.

V: TRBV9; J: TRBJ2-7; size: medium-sized; D: .; CDR3: CASSVEGVYEQYF; DNA: TGTGCCAGCAGCGTAGAGGGGGTTTACGAGCAGTACTTC
V: TRBV7-9; J: TRBJ2-1; size: few; D: .; CDR3: CASSLGGTGEQFF; DNA: TGTGCCAGCAGCTTAGGCGGGACCGGTGAGCAGTTCTTC
V: TRBV9; J: TRBJ2-7; size: .; D: .; CDR3: CASSLRGLSSYEQYF; DNA: TGTGCCAGCAGCCTCCGGGGCCTAAGCTCCTACGAGCAGTACTTC
V: TRBV4-1; J: TRBJ2-4; size: .; D: .; CDR3: CASSRGLIWYF; DNA: TGCGCCAGCAGCCGGGGCCTGATTTGGTACTTC
V: TRBV6-5; J: TRBJ2-7; size: medium-sized; D: .; CDR3: CASSYSSFSEQYF; DNA: TGTGCCAGCAGTTACTCGAGTTTCTCCGAGCAGTACTTC
V: TRBV27; J: TRBJ1-3; size: .; D: .; CDR3: CASSLSGGSGNTIYF; DNA: TGTGCCAGCAGTTTGAGCGGTGGCTCTGGAAACACCATATATTTT
V: TRBV6-5; J: TRBJ1-2; size: .; D: .; CDR3: CASSLGGGAAYGYTF; DNA: TGTGCCAGCAGCCTCGGCGGGGGGGCCGCGTATGGCTACACCTTC
V: TRBV29-1; J: TRBJ2-7; size: few; D: .; CDR3: CSVETVLYEQYF; DNA: TGCAGCGTGGAGACAGTATTATACGAGCAGTACTTC
V: TRBV5-6; J: TRBJ2-7; size: .; D: TRBD2; CDR3: CASTPTSGGLPSYEQYF; DNA: TGTGCCAGCACCCCGACTAGCGGGGGGCTCCCCTCCTACGAGCAGTACTTC
V: TRBV9; J: TRBJ2-7; size: .; D: TRBD2; CDR3: CASSREGTSGVEQYF; DNA: TGTGCCAGCAGCCGGGAGGGGACTAGCGGGGTAGAGCAGTACTTC
V: TRBV13; J: TRBJ2-5; size: .; D: TRBD2; CDR3: CASSLASGGAETQYF; DNA: TGTGCCAGCAGCTTAGCTAGCGGGGGGGCGGAGACCCAGTACTTC
V: TRBV30; J: TRBJ1-1; size: .; D: .; CDR3: CAWRIRGLNTEAFF; DNA: TGTGCCTGGAGGATCAGGGGTCTGAACACTGAAGCTTTCTTT
V: TRBV10-1; J: TRBJ2-7; size: medium-sized; D: TRBD2; CDR3: CASRPAGGNYSYEQYF; DNA: TGCGCCAGCAGACCCGCGGGGGGGAACTACTCCTACGAGCAGTACTTC
V: TRBV10-1; J: TRBJ2-3; size: few; D: TRBD1; CDR3: CASSDRGLTDTQYF; DNA: TGCGCCAGCAGTGACAGGGGGTTGACAGATACGCAGTATTTT
V: TRBV5-6; J: TRBJ2-7; size: once; D: .; CDR3: CASSQGYSELYEQYF; DNA: TGTGCCAGCAGCCAGGGTTACTCAGAACTCTACGAGCAGTACTTC
V: TRBV5-6; J: TRBJ2-7; size: medium-sized; D: .; CDR3: CASSYGASEQYF; DNA: TGTGCCAGCAGCTACGGAGCGAGCGAGCAGTACTTC
V: TRBV7-9; J: TRBJ2-1; size: few; D: TRBD2; CDR3: CASSSSGLAGYNEQFF; DNA: TGTGCCAGCAGCTCTAGCGGACTAGCGGGGTACAATGAGCAGTTCTTC
V: TRBV4-3; J: TRBJ1-2; size: .; D: TRBD1; CDR3: CASSPSRDRAYGYTF; DNA: TGCGCCAGCAGCCCATCCCGGGACAGGGCCTATGGCTACACCTTC
V: TRBV29-1; J: TRBJ2-3; size: .; D: .; CDR3: CSVVKGIDTQYF; DNA: TGCAGCGTTGTAAAGGGAATAGATACGCAGTATTTT
V: TRBV5-1; J: TRBJ2-5; size: medium-sized; D: .; CDR3: CASSLVLEHPETQYF; DNA: TGCGCCAGCAGCTTGGTCCTAGAACATCCGGAGACCCAGTACTTC
V: TRBV7-9; J: TRBJ2-3; size: .; D: .; CDR3: CASSPSEGETQYF; DNA: TGTGCCAGCAGTCCGTCCGAGGGCGAGACGCAGTATTTT
V: TRBV5-4; J: TRBJ2-5; size: once; D: TRBD2; CDR3: CASSLGAGGLQETQYF; DNA: TGTGCCAGCAGCTTAGGGGCGGGGGGATTACAGGAGACCCAGTACTTC
V: TRBV28; J: TRBJ2-7; size: medium-sized; D: TRBD2; CDR3: CASSFGGVSSYEQYF; DNA: TGTGCCAGCAGTTTTGGGGGGGTTAGTTCCTACGAGCAGTACTTC
V: TRBV6-6; J: TRBJ2-7; size: .; D: .; CDR3: CASSFGGYEQYF; DNA: TGTGCCAGCAGCTTCGGGGGCTACGAGCAGTACTTC
V: TRBV27; J: TRBJ2-1; size: .; D: .; CDR3: CASSLSRGGVYNEQFF; DNA: TGTGCCAGCAGTTTATCGAGGGGCGGGGTTTACAATGAGCAGTTCTTC
V: TRBV21-1; J: TRBJ2-5; size: few; D: .; CDR3: CASSKRASGGTQETQYF; DNA: TGTGCCAGCAGCAAACGGGCTAGCGGGGGGACCCAAGAGACCCAGTACTTC
V: TRBV5-6; J: TRBJ2-7; size: .; D: .; CDR3: CASSLAGSYEQYF; DNA: TGTGCCAGCAGCTTGGCAGGTTCCTACGAGCAGTACTTC
V: TRBV27; J: TRBJ2-6; size: few; D: TRBD1; CDR3: CASSFSTGAGANVLTF; DNA: TGTGCCAGCAGTTTCTCTACAGGGGCTGGGGCCAACGTCCTGACTTTC
V: TRBV6-6; J: TRBJ2-7; size: medium-sized; D: TRBD1; CDR3: CASSWGQGAYEQYF; DNA: TGTGCCAGCAGTTGGGGACAGGGGGCCTACGAGCAGTACTTC
V: TRBV13; J: TRBJ2-5; size: medium-sized; D: .; CDR3: CASSLSPSEETQYF; DNA: TGTGCCAGCAGCTTATCGCCGTCGGAAGAGACCCAGTACTTC
V: TRBV29-1; J: TRBJ1-1; size: .; D: TRBD1; CDR3: CSVERGTANTEAFF; DNA: TGCAGCGTTGAGAGAGGGACAGCTAACACTGAAGCTTTCTTT
V: TRBV13; J: TRBJ2-5; size: few; D: TRBD2; CDR3: CASRQLAGGPGETQYF; DNA: TGTGCCAGCAGACAACTAGCGGGGGGGCCGGGAGAGACCCAGTACTTC
V: TRBV18; J: TRBJ2-3; size: .; D: .; CDR3: CASSPPGGGTDTQYF; DNA: TGTGCCAGCTCACCGCCAGGTGGGGGCACAGATACGCAGTATTTT
V: TRBV15; J: TRBJ1-1; size: few; D: TRBD1; CDR3: CATSRDRGRDTEAFF; DNA: TGTGCCACCAGCAGGGACAGGGGGCGGGACACTGAAGCTTTCTTT
V: TRBV28; J: TRBJ2-7; size: .; D: TRBD1; CDR3: CASSFGTGGYEQYF; DNA: TGTGCCAGCAGTTTCGGGACAGGGGGCTACGAGCAGTACTTC
V: TRBV15; J: TRBJ1-6; size: .; D: .; CDR3: CATSRDWAVGNSPLHF; DNA: TGTGCCACCAGCAGAGACTGGGCCGTTGGCAATTCACCCCTCCACTTT
V: TRBV27; J: TRBJ2-1; size: few; D: TRBD1; CDR3: CASSLSLGQTSDEQFF; DNA: TGTGCCAGCAGTTTATCGTTGGGACAGACCAGCGATGAGCAGTTCTTC
V: TRBV5-1; J: TRBJ1-3; size: .; D: TRBD1; CDR3: CASSWGTGSGNTIYF; DNA: TGCGCCAGCAGCTGGGGGACAGGCAGTGGAAACACCATATATTTT
V: TRBV21-1; J: TRBJ1-2; size: .; D: .; CDR3: CASSKRGPGGYTF; DNA: TGTGCCAGCAGCAAAAGGGGCCCGGGGGGCTACACCTTC
V: TRBV5-1; J: TRBJ2-7; size: few; D: .; CDR3: CASSPPAIRQNYEQYF; DNA: TGCGCCAGCAGCCCCCCAGCAATTAGACAGAACTACGAGCAGTACTTC
V: TRBV11-2; J: TRBJ2-2; size: few; D: .; CDR3: CASSLLGDPGELFF; DNA: TGTGCCAGCAGCCTGCTGGGGGATCCCGGGGAGCTGTTTTTT
V: TRBV19; J: TRBJ1-2; size: medium-sized; D: TRBD1; CDR3: CASSYGTGGAGGYTF; DNA: TGTGCCAGTAGTTACGGGACAGGGGGCGCCGGTGGCTACACCTTC
V: TRBV11-2; J: TRBJ2-5; size: few; D: TRBD1; CDR3: CASSLLGQGSIPQYF; DNA: TGTGCCAGCAGCTTACTTGGACAGGGGTCGATCCCCCAGTACTTC
V: TRBV5-4; J: TRBJ2-5; size: .; D: .; CDR3: CASSLTETQYF; DNA: TGTGCCAGCAGCTTGACAGAGACCCAGTACTTC
V: TRBV18; J: TRBJ2-3; size: .; D: .; CDR3: CASSPLGSGTDTQYF; DNA: TGTGCCAGCTCACCTTTGGGGTCGGGCACAGATACGCAGTATTTT
V: TRBV6-5; J: TRBJ1-5; size: once; D: .; CDR3: CASSQGYSNQPQHF; DNA: TGTGCCAGCAGTCAGGGGTATAGCAATCAGCCCCAGCATTTT
V: TRBV21-1; J: TRBJ1-2; size: medium-sized; D: .; CDR3: CASSIPSGYTF; DNA: TGTGCCAGCAGCATCCCTAGCGGCTACACCTTC
V: TRBV7-6; J: TRBJ2-2; size: few; D: TRBD1; CDR3: CASSLAHLAGGTGELFF; DNA: TGTGCCAGCAGCTTAGCGCACCTGGCAGGGGGCACCGGGGAGCTGTTTTTT
V: TRBV29-1; J: TRBJ2-1; size: .; D: TRBD1; CDR3: CSVDTGQVVNEQFF; DNA: TGCAGCGTTGATACGGGACAGGTAGTGAATGAGCAGTTCTTC
V: TRBV5-4; J: TRBJ2-7; size: .; D: .; CDR3: CASSQGASYEQYF; DNA: TGTGCCAGCAGCCAAGGGGCCTCCTACGAGCAGTACTTC
V: TRBV9; J: TRBJ1-1; size: .; D: TRBD1; CDR3: CASSPTGTGETEAFF; DNA: TGTGCCAGCAGCCCTACCGGGACAGGGGAAACTGAAGCTTTCTTT
V: TRBV5-6; J: TRBJ1-2; size: .; D: .; CDR3: CASSLAGRDYGYTF; DNA: TGTGCCAGCAGCTTGGCCGGCAGAGACTATGGCTACACCTTC
V: TRBV25-1; J: TRBJ1-3; size: .; D: .; CDR3: CASSPPGNTIYF; DNA: TGTGCCAGCAGCCCCCCTGGAAACACCATATATTTT
V: TRBV5-6; J: TRBJ2-7; size: .; D: .; CDR3: CASSLANEQYF; DNA: TGTGCCAGCAGCCTGGCCAACGAGCAGTACTTC